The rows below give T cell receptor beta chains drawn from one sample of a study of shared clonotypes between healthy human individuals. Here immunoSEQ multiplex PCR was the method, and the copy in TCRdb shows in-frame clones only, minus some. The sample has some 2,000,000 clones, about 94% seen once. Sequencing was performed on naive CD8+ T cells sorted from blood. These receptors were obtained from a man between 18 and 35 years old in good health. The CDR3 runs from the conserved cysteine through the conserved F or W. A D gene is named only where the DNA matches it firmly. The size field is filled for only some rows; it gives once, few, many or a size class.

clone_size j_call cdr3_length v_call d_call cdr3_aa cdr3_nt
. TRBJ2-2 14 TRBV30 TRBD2 CAWSLAGRDGELFF TGTGCCTGGAGTCTAGCGGGGAGGGACGGGGAGCTGTTTTTT
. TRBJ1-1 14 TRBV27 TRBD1 CASRDRAKWTEAFF TGTGCCAGCAGGGACAGGGCGAAATGGACTGAAGCTTTCTTT
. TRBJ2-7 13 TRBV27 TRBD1 CASSPLDRDEQYF TGTGCCAGCAGTCCCCTCGACAGGGACGAGCAGTACTTC
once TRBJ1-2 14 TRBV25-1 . CASSEAGDGYGYTF TGTGCCAGCAGTGAAGCAGGGGACGGATATGGCTACACCTTC
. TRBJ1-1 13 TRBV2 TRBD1 CAGAGGAGTEAFF TGTGCCGGAGCAGGGGGCGCAGGCACTGAAGCTTTCTTT
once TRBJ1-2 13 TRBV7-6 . CASSLELDYGYTF TGTGCCAGCAGCTTAGAATTAGACTATGGCTACACCTTC
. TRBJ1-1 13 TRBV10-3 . CAISIEGGTEAFF TGTGCCATCAGTATTGAAGGAGGCACTGAAGCTTTCTTT
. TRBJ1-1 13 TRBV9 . CASSPARGTEAFF TGTGCCAGCAGCCCAGCGAGGGGCACTGAAGCTTTCTTT
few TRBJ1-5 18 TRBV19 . CASSIAAGGGGSNQPQHF TGTGCCAGTAGTATAGCGGCCGGGGGCGGCGGTAGCAATCAGCCCCAGCATTTT
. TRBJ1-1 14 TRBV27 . CASRLEQRGSEAFF TGTGCCAGCAGATTGGAACAGAGAGGGTCTGAAGCTTTCTTT
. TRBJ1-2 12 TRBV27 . CASRSDHYGYTF TGTGCCAGCAGGTCAGACCACTATGGCTACACCTTC
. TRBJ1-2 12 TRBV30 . CAWNPVWGGYTF TGTGCCTGGAACCCCGTTTGGGGTGGCTACACCTTC
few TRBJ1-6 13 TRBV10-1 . CASSVGYNSPLHF TGCGCCAGCAGTGTGGGGTATAATTCACCCCTCCACTTT
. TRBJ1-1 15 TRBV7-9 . CASSLDAGADTEAFF TGTGCCAGCAGCTTAGACGCAGGGGCGGACACTGAAGCTTTCTTT
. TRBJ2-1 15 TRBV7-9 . CASSAWDKSYNEQFF TGTGCCAGCAGCGCCTGGGACAAGTCCTACAATGAGCAGTTCTTC
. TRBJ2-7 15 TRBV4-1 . CASSQEIGQSYEQYF TGCGCCAGCAGCCAAGAGATCGGACAGTCCTACGAGCAGTACTTC
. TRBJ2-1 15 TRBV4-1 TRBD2 CASSIREGSYNEQFF TGCGCCAGCAGCATCCGGGAGGGCTCCTACAATGAGCAGTTCTTC
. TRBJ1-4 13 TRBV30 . CAWSVAGDGKLFF TGTGCCTGGAGTGTAGCAGGGGATGGAAAACTGTTTTTT
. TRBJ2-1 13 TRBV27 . CASRLDTYNEQFF TGTGCCAGCAGATTGGACACCTACAATGAGCAGTTCTTC
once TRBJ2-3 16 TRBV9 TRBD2 CASSVEASGVTDTQYF TGTGCCAGCAGCGTAGAGGCTAGCGGGGTAACAGATACGCAGTATTTT
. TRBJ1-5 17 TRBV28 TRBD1 CASSLGIQGASNQPQHF TGTGCCAGCAGCCTAGGGATACAGGGGGCAAGCAATCAGCCCCAGCATTTT
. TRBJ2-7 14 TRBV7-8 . CASSPSGRQYEQYF TGTGCCAGCAGCCCTTCGGGACGGCAATACGAGCAGTACTTC
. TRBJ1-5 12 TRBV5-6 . CASSLDGGPRHF TGTGCCAGCAGCTTGGACGGGGGTCCGAGGCATTTT
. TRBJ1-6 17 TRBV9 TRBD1 CASSVGQGNSYNSPLHF TGTGCCAGCAGCGTAGGACAGGGAAACTCCTATAATTCACCCCTCCACTTT
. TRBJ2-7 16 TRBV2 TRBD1 CASTGGWTGDSYEQYF TGTGCCAGCACCGGGGGGTGGACAGGGGACTCCTACGAGCAGTACTTC
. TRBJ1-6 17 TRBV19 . CASSPPGRPSYNSPLHF TGTGCCAGTAGTCCCCCGGGACGGCCCTCCTATAATTCACCCCTCCACTTT
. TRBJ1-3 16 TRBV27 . CASSLKTDHSGNTIYF TGTGCCAGCAGTTTAAAGACTGACCACTCTGGAAACACCATATATTTT
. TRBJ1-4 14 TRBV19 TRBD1 CASSIRGAHEKLFF TGTGCCAGTAGTATCAGGGGGGCTCATGAAAAACTGTTTTTT
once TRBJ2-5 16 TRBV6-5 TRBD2 CASSSTIGEGQETQYF TGTGCCAGCAGTTCCACCATCGGGGAGGGCCAAGAGACCCAGTACTTC
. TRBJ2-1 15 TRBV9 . CASSAGGDSYNEQFF TGTGCCAGCAGCGCGGGCGGGGACTCCTACAATGAGCAGTTCTTC
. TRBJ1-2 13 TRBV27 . CASRFRNDYGYTF TGTGCCAGCAGGTTCCGGAATGACTATGGCTACACCTTC